This T cell receptor beta chain was recorded in a study of T cells in Graves' hyperthyroidism and ophthalmopathy. It was 10 ml of fresh peripheral blood that supplied the PBMCs. Findings of the study overall: Through a model of 13 V-J features, ophthalmopathy was separated from stable hyperthyroidism. Model predictions of ophthalmopathy came a median about six months before onset. Most expanded thyroid clonotypes above 0.001 also appeared in blood.

Amplified regions were TCR beta CDR3 sequences from RNA transcripts. An initial round of RT-PCR targeting the TCR CDR3 relied on the HTBI primer set. TCRdb analysed the multiplex PCR reads with MiXCR anew, one entry per CDR3 protein. Of 350,000 to 400,000 distinct CDR3 sequences listed, over 11% are singletons. The V end lost 2 bases, the J end lost 4 bases, and 12 bases lay between the germline ends. Looked up from germline, CDR1 is MNHNY and CDR2 is SVGAGI (reference sequence). The CDR3 is made up of 15 amino acids. About this clonotype: Its antigen remains unidentified.

The genes are TRBV6-6 and TRBJ1-5; D remains unclear. The receptor's source is a woman aged 60-70 years with Graves' hyperthyroidism. Sequenced: blood. The CDR3 sequence is CASSYGSLGNQPQHF. The CDR3 nucleotides read TGTGCCAGCAGTTACGGGTCCCTGGGGAATCAGCCCCAGCATTTT.